These T cell receptor beta chains were read from a single sample in a study of graft-versus-host responses after intestinal transplantation. These receptors have no identified antigens. Repertoires were generated with immunoSEQ multiplex PCR, while TCRdb's copy carries only in-frame clones and drops some. Seen here are over 75,000 clones, approximately 90% observed once, and the top ten hold around 0.27%. Sequenced material: unstimulated CD4+ T cells sorted from spleen or lymph node cells, taken before transplant. These receptors were obtained from a human donor who was the organ donor for an intestinal transplant. The CDR3 runs from the conserved cysteine through the conserved F or W. D genes are given only for firm matches. Rows give clone size only sometimes, using once, few, many, or a class for an expanded clone.

D gene,clone size,V gene,J gene,CDR3 DNA,CDR3 protein
NA,NA,TRBV5-6,TRBJ1-1,TGTGCCAGCAGCCCCTCTTGGAACACTGAAGCTTTCTTT,CASSPSWNTEAFF
TRBD2,NA,TRBV10-2,TRBJ2-1,TGCGCCAGCAGTGTCCCCTCCGACAGTCGACTAGCGGGGTACTACAATGAGCAGTTCTTC,CASSVPSDSRLAGYYNEQFF
NA,NA,TRBV6-5,TRBJ2-5,TGTGCCAGCAGTTATTTGAGGAACGGGGAGACCCAGTACTTC,CASSYLRNGETQYF
TRBD2,NA,TRBV4-2,TRBJ2-2,TGTGCCAGCAGCCGAACAGCGGGGGACACCGGGGAGCTGTTTTTT,CASSRTAGDTGELFF
TRBD2,NA,TRBV4-1,TRBJ2-7,TGCGCCAGCAGCCAAGATGGCCGGGCGGGAGCTTCGTACGAGCAGTACTTC,CASSQDGRAGASYEQYF
NA,NA,TRBV19,TRBJ1-4,TGTGCCAGTAGGCTGCGGGCGGGAGGGGCCCTTCATGAAAAACTGTTTTTT,CASRLRAGGALHEKLFF
NA,NA,TRBV10-2,TRBJ2-5,TGCGCCAGCAGGTCACAGGGAGGGGAGACCCAGTACTTC,CASRSQGGETQYF
NA,NA,TRBV7-2,TRBJ1-5,TGTGCCAGCAGCCTCAGGGGAAATCAGCCCCAGCATTTT,CASSLRGNQPQHF
NA,NA,TRBV29-1,TRBJ1-1,TGCAGCGTCAAGAACACTGAAGCTTTCTTT,CSVKNTEAFF
TRBD2,NA,TRBV7-8,TRBJ2-1,TGTGCCAGCAGACCCGGGACTAGCGGGTACAATGAGCAGTTCTTC,CASRPGTSGYNEQFF
TRBD2,NA,TRBV7-8,TRBJ2-5,TGTGCCAGCAGCTTAGTACATCTAGCGGGAGGGGAGACCCAGTACTTC,CASSLVHLAGGETQYF
NA,NA,TRBV29-1,TRBJ2-5,TGCAGCGTTGAAACTGAGATGAGGACCCAGTACTTC,CSVETEMRTQYF
TRBD2,NA,TRBV7-9,TRBJ2-7,TGTGCCAGCAGCTTGGGGGGGACTAGCGGGGATAATCCCTACGAGCAGTACTTC,CASSLGGTSGDNPYEQYF
TRBD1,once,TRBV5-4,TRBJ2-3,TGTGCCAGCAGCTTGGAGGGGGACAGGGCCGCTTTTTTT,CASSLEGDRAAFF
NA,NA,TRBV28,TRBJ1-3,TGTGCCAGCAGTAAAAATCCCTGGCAGGCCCTCGACTCTGGAAACACCATATATTTT,CASSKNPWQALDSGNTIYF
NA,once,TRBV28,TRBJ2-7,TGTGCCAGCAGTCTTAGTGGCGAGCAGTACTTC,CASSLSGEQYF
TRBD2,NA,TRBV14,TRBJ2-3,TGTGCCAGCAGTCGGGGCGGGAGTACCCCAGATACGCAGTATTTT,CASSRGGSTPDTQYF
TRBD1,NA,TRBV6-6,TRBJ2-3,TGTGCCAGCAGTCGGGCGGACAGGGATACGCAGTATTTT,CASSRADRDTQYF
NA,NA,TRBV27,TRBJ2-1,TGTGCCAGCAGTCCCTTGGGCGTAGGGGGACACAATGAGCAGTTCTTC,CASSPLGVGGHNEQFF
NA,NA,TRBV6-1,TRBJ1-5,TGTGCCAGCAGTGAATCTCGGTTGGGGGGGCGAGGCAATCAGCCCCAGCATTTT,CASSESRLGGRGNQPQHF
TRBD2,few,TRBV29-1,TRBJ2-3,TGCAGCGTTATGATGGGCGGGAGTTGGACAGATACGCAGTATTTT,CSVMMGGSWTDTQYF
TRBD1,NA,TRBV19,TRBJ1-5,TGTGCCAGTAGTCAGGGGGGAAGTCAGCCCCAGCATTTT,CASSQGGSQPQHF
NA,NA,TRBV7-9,TRBJ2-2,TGTGCCAGCAGCTTAGTAGGGGGATCCAACCCCGGGGAGCTGTTTTTT,CASSLVGGSNPGELFF
TRBD2,NA,TRBV5-4,TRBJ2-4,TGTGCCAGCAGCCGCGGGGAGGGAAACATTCAGTACTTC,CASSRGEGNIQYF
TRBD2,NA,TRBV5-3,TRBJ2-5,TGTGCCAGAAGCTTGACGGCGGGAGTCGGGGAGACCCAGTACTTC,CARSLTAGVGETQYF
NA,NA,TRBV30,TRBJ1-1,TGTGCCCTGGGGCGGGGGGCAATGAACACTGAAGCTTTCTTT,CALGRGAMNTEAFF